The rows below give T cell receptor beta chains drawn from one sample of a study of graft-versus-host responses after intestinal transplantation. Sequencing used immunoSEQ multiplex PCR; TCRdb keeps in-frame clones, though not all of them. The profile shows more than 12,000 clones, approximately 59% of them singletons. The source was ileum tissue, collected 524 days after transplant. These receptors all come from a human patient who received an intestinal transplant, so some T cells may come from the graft donor. The CDR3 runs from the conserved cysteine through the conserved F or W. The D gene is left open where the match is weak. The size field is filled for only some rows; it gives once, few, many or a size class.

>few|TRBV10-3|.|TRBJ2-5
CAISDSRETQYF
TGTGCCATCAGTGACAGCAGGGAGACCCAGTACTTC
>.|TRBV25-1|.|TRBJ1-2
CASSLGGTKGYTF
TGTGCCAGCAGCCTAGGGGGGACTAAGGGCTACACCTTC
>.|TRBV14|.|TRBJ1-2
CASSHDTGGGEGYTF
TGTGCCAGCAGCCACGATACGGGGGGCGGTGAAGGCTACACCTTC
>few|TRBV5-1|TRBD1|TRBJ1-3
CASSGQGTGNTIYF
TGCGCCAGCAGCGGACAGGGGACGGGAAACACCATATATTTT
>.|TRBV6-6|.|TRBJ2-7
CASSPSGRNSYEQYF
TGTGCCAGCAGTCCAAGCGGGCGTAACTCCTACGAGCAGTACTTC
>few|TRBV9|.|TRBJ2-1
CASSVVSGHLYNEQFF
TGTGCCAGCAGCGTAGTGTCGGGACACCTCTACAATGAGCAGTTCTTC
>.|TRBV2|TRBD1|TRBJ1-5
CASSTTGGTNQPQHF
TGTGCCAGCAGTACGACAGGGGGCACCAATCAGCCCCAGCATTTT
>.|TRBV7-9|TRBD1|TRBJ2-7
CASSPGTGIYEQYF
TGTGCCAGCAGCCCCGGGACAGGGATCTACGAGCAGTACTTC
>.|TRBV5-1|.|TRBJ2-5
CASSLADREETQYF
TGCGCCAGCAGCTTGGCGGACAGAGAAGAGACCCAGTACTTC
>.|TRBV10-2|.|TRBJ2-1
CASSVGRGVYNEQFF
TGCGCCAGCAGTGTCGGCAGGGGGGTCTACAATGAGCAGTTCTTC
>once|TRBV10-1|TRBD1|TRBJ1-5
CASSESGQAVSPDQPQHF
TGCGCCAGCAGTGAGTCGGGACAGGCGGTTTCACCCGATCAGCCCCAGCATTTT
>medium-sized|TRBV25-1|TRBD2|TRBJ2-1
CASSPSGGRSYNEQFF
TGTGCCAGCAGTCCCAGCGGGGGACGCTCCTACAATGAGCAGTTCTTC
>.|TRBV4-3|TRBD2|TRBJ2-1
CASSLTSGGLNEQFF
TGCGCCAGCAGCCTAACTAGCGGGGGGCTCAATGAGCAGTTCTTC
>.|TRBV7-6|TRBD1|TRBJ1-1
CASSPDRGVFTEAFF
TGTGCCAGCAGCCCAGACAGGGGTGTATTCACTGAAGCTTTCTTT
>.|TRBV4-3|TRBD2|TRBJ2-1
CASSQDGDYSNEQFF
TGCGCCAGCAGCCAGGACGGGGACTACAGCAATGAGCAGTTCTTC
>.|TRBV11-3|TRBD1|TRBJ1-3
CASSPRDRVGNTIYF
TGTGCCAGCAGCCCCCGGGACAGGGTTGGAAACACCATATATTTT
>.|TRBV12-2|.|TRBJ2-1
CASRLVRMRGAYNEQFF
TGTGCAAGTCGCTTAGTTAGGATGCGGGGGGCCTACAATGAGCAGTTCTTC
>few|TRBV5-5|.|TRBJ1-2
CASSLLSQAFQYGYTF
TGTGCCAGCAGCTTATTAAGCCAGGCCTTTCAATATGGCTACACCTTC
>once|TRBV4-3|TRBD1|TRBJ2-3
CASSQEGGQGAADTQYF
TGCGCCAGCAGCCAAGAGGGGGGACAGGGTGCGGCAGATACGCAGTATTTT
>.|TRBV6-5|TRBD1|TRBJ1-2
CASSYSGQANGYTF
TGTGCCAGCAGTTACTCGGGACAGGCGAATGGCTACACCTTC
>.|TRBV4-3|.|TRBJ2-1
CASSQEAESSYNEQFF
TGCGCCAGCAGCCAAGAGGCGGAGAGCTCCTACAATGAGCAGTTCTTC
>.|TRBV29-1|.|TRBJ2-1
CSEAMSSYNEQFF
TGCAGCGAAGCCATGAGCTCCTACAATGAGCAGTTCTTC
>.|TRBV6-1|.|TRBJ2-3
CASSTRVDTQYF
TGTGCCAGCAGCACCCGGGTCGATACGCAGTATTTT
>.|TRBV29-1|.|TRBJ2-1
CSVEGGGSTFINNEQFF
TGCAGCGTTGAAGGAGGCGGGTCAACGTTTATAAACAATGAGCAGTTCTTC
>.|TRBV7-9|.|TRBJ2-7
CASSNRTDVTYEQYF
TGTGCCAGCAGCAACAGGACAGACGTTACTTACGAGCAGTACTTC
>few|TRBV7-2|.|TRBJ2-4
CASSSDRAKNIQYF
TGTGCCAGCAGCTCCGACAGGGCCAAAAACATTCAGTACTTC
>.|TRBV19|TRBD2|TRBJ2-7
CASSIGLAGGIYEQYF
TGTGCCAGTAGTATTGGACTAGCGGGGGGCATATACGAGCAGTACTTC
>.|TRBV19|TRBD2|TRBJ2-1
CASSVGLAGGNEQFF
TGTGCCAGTAGTGTGGGACTAGCGGGGGGCAATGAGCAGTTCTTC
>medium-sized|TRBV7-8|TRBD1|TRBJ1-6
CASSFSGTGYNSPLHF
TGTGCCAGCAGCTTTTCAGGGACAGGCTATAATTCACCCCTCCACTTT
>.|TRBV18|.|TRBJ2-2
CASSLLGQTGELFF
TGTGCCAGCTCACTTTTAGGACAGACCGGGGAGCTGTTTTTT